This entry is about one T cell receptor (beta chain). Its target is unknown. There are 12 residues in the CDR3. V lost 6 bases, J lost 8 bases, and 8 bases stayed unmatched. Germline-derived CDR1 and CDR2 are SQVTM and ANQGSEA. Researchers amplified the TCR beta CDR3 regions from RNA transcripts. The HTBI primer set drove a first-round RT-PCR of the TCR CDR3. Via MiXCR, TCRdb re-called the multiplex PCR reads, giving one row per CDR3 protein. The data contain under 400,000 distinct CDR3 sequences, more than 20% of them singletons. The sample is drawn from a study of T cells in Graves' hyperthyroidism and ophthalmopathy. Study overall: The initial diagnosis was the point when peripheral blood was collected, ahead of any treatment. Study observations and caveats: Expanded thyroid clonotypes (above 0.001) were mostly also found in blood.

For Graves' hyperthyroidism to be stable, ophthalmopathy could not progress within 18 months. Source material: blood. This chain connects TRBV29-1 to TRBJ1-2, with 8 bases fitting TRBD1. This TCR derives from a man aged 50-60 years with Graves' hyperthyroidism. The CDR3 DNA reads TGCAGCGTCGGACAGGGCGAAGGAGGCTACACCTTC. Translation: CSVGQGEGGYTF. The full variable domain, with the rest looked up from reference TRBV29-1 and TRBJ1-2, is SAVISQKPSRDICQRGTSLTIQCQVDSQVTMMFWYRQQPGQSLTLIATANQGSEATYESGFVIDKFPISRPNLTFSTLTVSNMSPEDSSIYLCSVGQGEGGYTFGSGTRLTVV.